Listed below are T cell receptor beta chains from one sample, sequenced in a study of T cell responses to AZD1222 COVID-19 vaccine. Only in-frame clones appear in the TCRdb table, and some are missing; sequencing was by immunoSEQ multiplex PCR. The profile shows about 110,000 clones, more than 75% of them singletons. The specimen was peripheral blood, collected 28 days after the second AZD1222 dose. These receptors were obtained from an adult who received the AZD1222 COVID-19 vaccine. The CDR3 runs from the conserved cysteine through the conserved F or W. The order of the fields is CDR3 DNA, CDR3 protein, CDR3 length, D gene, V gene, clone size, J gene. The D gene is left open where the match is weak. For some rows the clone size is stated as once, few or many, or as a class when expanded; others skip it.

DNA: TGTGCCAGAAGCTTAAACGTGGCGCAGTACTACGAGCAGTACTTC
CDR3: CARSLNVAQYYEQYF
length: 15
D: -
V: TRBV7-5
size: -
J: TRBJ2-7

DNA: TGTGCCAGCAGCGTAGCAAGGGGTTCTGAAGCTTTCTTT
CDR3: CASSVARGSEAFF
length: 13
D: -
V: TRBV9
size: -
J: TRBJ1-1

DNA: TGTGCCAGCAGTTACGTTATGGGAGTCTCCTACAATGAGCAGTTCTTC
CDR3: CASSYVMGVSYNEQFF
length: 16
D: -
V: TRBV6-6
size: -
J: TRBJ2-1

DNA: TGTGCCAGCAGCTTAGAACGGGCTAGCGGGACCCCGTTGGTCTTC
CDR3: CASSLERASGTPLVF
length: 15
D: TRBD2
V: TRBV7-2
size: -
J: TRBJ2-1

DNA: TGCAGTGCTAGTGTGGCCACGAACACTGAAGCTTTCTTT
CDR3: CSASVATNTEAFF
length: 13
D: -
V: TRBV20-1
size: -
J: TRBJ1-1

DNA: TGTGCCATCAGTGAGAATCTCGGGACCAGGGCCCCAGACTATGGCTACACCTTC
CDR3: CAISENLGTRAPDYGYTF
length: 18
D: -
V: TRBV10-3
size: -
J: TRBJ1-2

DNA: TGTGCCAGCAATCGGTTAGCTACAGGGGGTCTCGGTCAGCCCCAGCATTTT
CDR3: CASNRLATGGLGQPQHF
length: 17
D: TRBD1
V: TRBV2
size: -
J: TRBJ1-5

DNA: TGTGCCAGCAGCTCCCACAGCTTCATCGCAACTAATGAAAAACTGTTTTTT
CDR3: CASSSHSFIATNEKLFF
length: 17
D: -
V: TRBV7-2
size: -
J: TRBJ1-4

DNA: TGTGCCAGCAAGGGGACTAGCGGGAGCAATGAGCAGTTCTTC
CDR3: CASKGTSGSNEQFF
length: 14
D: TRBD2
V: TRBV2
size: -
J: TRBJ2-1

DNA: TGTGCCAGCAGTACAAGAGGGGGCCAGCCCCAGCATTTT
CDR3: CASSTRGGQPQHF
length: 13
D: TRBD1
V: TRBV2
size: -
J: TRBJ1-5

DNA: TGCAGTGCTAGTGTGCGGGGGTGGGGCTATGGCTACACCTTC
CDR3: CSASVRGWGYGYTF
length: 14
D: -
V: TRBV20-1
size: -
J: TRBJ1-2

DNA: TGTGCCAGCAGCTTTTCTACCGAGGGCTACACCTTC
CDR3: CASSFSTEGYTF
length: 12
D: -
V: TRBV7-2
size: -
J: TRBJ1-2

DNA: TGTGCCAGCTCGAGTAGGACGGGGAACACAGATACGCAGTATTTT
CDR3: CASSSRTGNTDTQYF
length: 15
D: -
V: TRBV18
size: -
J: TRBJ2-3

DNA: TGTGCCAGTAGGTCGGGGGGCTCTGGAAACACCATATATTTT
CDR3: CASRSGGSGNTIYF
length: 14
D: -
V: TRBV19
size: once
J: TRBJ1-3

DNA: TGTGCCAGCAGCTTAGAGAAGCTCTACGAGCAGTACTTC
CDR3: CASSLEKLYEQYF
length: 13
D: -
V: TRBV7-2
size: -
J: TRBJ2-7

DNA: TGTGCCAGTAGTATCGGGAGGGATCAGCCCCAGCATTTT
CDR3: CASSIGRDQPQHF
length: 13
D: -
V: TRBV19
size: once
J: TRBJ1-5

DNA: TGTGCCAGCAGCCTTGGACAGGGTCCTAATGGCTACACCTTC
CDR3: CASSLGQGPNGYTF
length: 14
D: TRBD1
V: TRBV7-2
size: -
J: TRBJ1-2

DNA: TGTGCCAGCAGTTACTCGACAGCCTACGAGCAGTACTTC
CDR3: CASSYSTAYEQYF
length: 13
D: -
V: TRBV6-6
size: -
J: TRBJ2-7

DNA: TGTGCCAGCAGCACCTCGACAGCAAGAGGGACTGAAGCTTTCTTT
CDR3: CASSTSTARGTEAFF
length: 15
D: -
V: TRBV7-9
size: -
J: TRBJ1-1